This T cell receptor (beta chain) was profiled in a study of cytomegalovirus exposure and HLA in healthy donors (dated by TCRdb to about 2017). For context, the study as a whole: An earlier analysis of 587 of the donors reported 250 to 300 Gb of sequence data and 117 million unique TCR beta sequences obtained from about 170 million T cells. In an earlier analysis of 550 to 700 of the donors, high-throughput TCR beta sequencing was used to judge whether each TCR beta V gene segment behaved as functional or pseudogenic. Several DR-DQ haplotypes were treated as single units for association and clustering because of strong linkage in the cohort. Donor age, sex, ethnicity and CMV serostatus were compiled alongside the repertoire data. All discovery cohort repertoires had been generated using a single sequencing platform. Both class I and class II loci were covered by HLA typing, at four-digit resolution. The aim of the study was to test whether cataloging public T cell receptors could identify signatures of past pathogen exposure. Typing coverage differed by locus: A, B, C, DRB1 and DQB1 were typed in about 620-640 donors, DQA1 in about 500, DPA1 in nearly 610, and DPB1 in 450 to 490. Of the roughly 400 genotyped donors, approximately 82% fell in the genetic ancestry cluster associated with self-reported Caucasian donors. Along with the approximately 700-subject first cohort, a separate validation cohort of over a hundred different subjects was used. Among 350 to 400 genotyped donors of the cohort, an average of around 240,000 unique TCR beta nucleotide sequences were sequenced per donor, roughly 18% of them non-productive. About 280 gigabases of sequencing data and around 85 million unique TCR sequences made up an early release that covered approximately 700 HLA-typed donors. In a later analysis, previously published TCR beta repertoires from several hundred donors were re-analyzed and high-resolution HLA genotyping was added so that TCR occurrence patterns could be studied. Using immunosequencing, the study profiled T cell repertoires from 500 to 800 subjects and related those repertoires to cytomegalovirus serostatus. A later genetic analysis took genome-wide SNP genotypes for about three fifths of the roughly 670 donors and used that subset as a discovery cohort. In the later analysis, no new phenotypic data were used to find candidate immune exposures; instead, reliance was placed on TCR beta sequences and their occurrence across donors. The study combined high-throughput TCR immunosequencing, statistical association of individual TCRs with disease status, and machine learning to predict cytomegalovirus infection status. What the authors observed across the whole study: The earlier analysis of some 540 of the donors excluded some 15 rarely observed V segments, including chromosome 9 orphons, because counts were too low. The classifier was reported to diagnose cytomegalovirus status with high specificity and sensitivity in both the original cohort and the validation cohort. For the cohort, immune exposure information was limited to CMV serostatus. According to a later genetic analysis, donors in an Asian-associated ancestry cluster had fewer N-insertions in productive TCRs than the approximately 670-donor mean. While some public TCRs were present in many individuals, most TCR sequences turned up only very rarely across donors. The presence/absence analyses assumed that sequencing depth was roughly uniform across donors, and that assumption may not be true. Some IMGT-functional V segments, including TRBV6-2 and TRBV6-3, could not be told apart with the 87-base-pair reads, so those segments were excluded. In vitro tests confirmed that a few of the cytomegalovirus-associated TCR beta chains recognize cytomegalovirus antigens. A later analysis found that TCR association rates varied across HLA loci, with DRB1 alleles showing the most associated TCRs and HLA-C alleles the fewest. According to the authors, the approach could potentially be generalized to other disease states and immunological phenotypes. A group of highly shared sequence variants was considered likely to be a technical artifact of the sequencing pipeline. In the study, some 160 TCR beta chains were listed as associated with cytomegalovirus. A later analysis reported that several top co-occurrence clusters appeared linked to parvovirus B19, influenza, CMV and Epstein-Barr virus. Correlated functional status among segregating V segments might reflect linkage disequilibrium, but an unknown experimental factor could not be ruled out. A further reported finding was that TCR beta sequences accurately predicted the HLA-A and HLA-B alleles for most subjects in the first cohort. When HLA alleles, especially DR and DQ, strongly co-occurred, attributing TCR associations to individual alleles was difficult. Most CMV-associated TCR beta chains appeared to be HLA-restricted in a later analysis, and the HLA associations seemed to be driven largely by CMV exposure. A later genetic analysis associated a missense DCLRE1C variant with V-gene and J-gene trimming of TCR beta chains, and an independent cohort replicated the association. An earlier analysis of around 500 of the donors showed that most TCR beta V segments appeared in productive rearrangements either about 87% or about 30% of the time, which broadly matched IMGT annotations. This cohort had only TCR beta chains sequenced, and the lack of alpha or paired-chain data limited which features could be detected. Because HLA typing was missing for some donors at each locus, association tests included only the typed subset. Specific HLA alleles were associated with roughly 16,000 TCR beta sequences at a false discovery rate of 0.05 in a later analysis. Compared with equally common non-associated chains, HLA-associated TCR beta chains in a later analysis were more clonally expanded and had lower generation probabilities.

In total, around 600 healthy bone marrow donors made up the cohort. All cohort members were sampled while nominally healthy, although unrecorded immune exposures were likely present. The donor tested CMV seronegative and was one of the 352 seronegative cohort members. Every donor gave a peripheral blood sample, and the peripheral blood mononuclear cells from that sample were used for TCR beta sequencing. The Qiagen DNeasy Blood Extraction Kit was used to extract genomic DNA from the blood cell samples. As for this clone: Its antigen specificity is not known. One base away there is no much larger clone; base qualities are not given.

The germline V gene supplies CDR1 SGHDT and CDR2 YYEEEE. Trimming leaves V shorter by 5 bases and J shorter by 3 bases, with the junction holding 10 bases beyond the gene matches. Inclusive of the bounding cysteine and phenylalanine, the CDR3 is 16 residues long. Just CDR3 DNA is preserved here, 48 bases in frame from base 1. Receptor libraries were prepared by the immunoSEQ multiplex PCR assay. A mixture of 60 forward primers for TCR Vbeta segments and 13 reverse primers for TCR Jbeta segments was used in the multiplex PCR. A multiplex PCR assay on genomic DNA amplified the CDR3 region of rearranged TCR beta genes. Amplified TCR beta libraries were sequenced as 87-base-pair reads on the Illumina HiSeq System. The authors' pipeline ran thus. In a later analysis, 77 million or so unique TCR beta chains were counted across the roughly 700 repertoires, and roughly 11 million of these chains were shared by at least two donors. Raw reads were error-corrected and collapsed into unique sequences with a nearest-neighbor algorithm that merged closely related sequences to remove PCR and sequencing errors. CDR3 sequences were aligned to IMGT reference sequences to assign V, D and J gene segments. Each retained sequence needed at least a six-nucleotide match to both a V gene segment and a J gene segment. Rearrangements were called productive when the CDR3 lacked stop codons and stayed in frame with V and J; all others were non-productive. CDR3 was defined by IMGT convention, running from the second conserved V-encoded cysteine to the conserved J-encoded phenylalanine. Sequences without an unambiguous match to a single V gene segment were excluded from the earlier analysis of 500 to 700 of the donors. An earlier analysis of 450 to 650 of the donors called V segments functional above 56.7% productive rearrangements and segregating when the between-donor standard deviation exceeded 5%. A statistical classification framework was built for diagnosing cytomegalovirus status from the catalog of TCR beta chain sequences. In a later analysis, V and J genes were assigned by comparing TCR nucleotide sequences against IMGT/GENE-DB human TR gene sequences. In a later analysis, CDR3 sequences and most-parsimonious VDJ recombination scenarios were assigned using the TCRdist pipeline. A later analysis defined each TCR beta chain by its CDR3 amino acid sequence plus V-gene family, and excluded reads lacking a unique V-gene family. As a way to deal with suspected cross-contamination and a sequencing artifact, a later analysis dropped 500 to 700 nucleotide sequences that were highly shared and had low generation probability. A later analysis calculated a clonal expansion index for each public chain from normalized within-repertoire ranks of inferred template counts. In a later analysis, generation probabilities were computed using a VDJ recombination model fitted to out-of-frame rearrangements, and the results were checked against IGoR. In a later analysis, hypergeometric tests were used to score TCR-TCR, TCR-HLA and TCR-CMV co-occurrence, with a repertoire-size bias correction applied to TCR pairs. In a later analysis, false discovery rates were estimated by permuting HLA or CMV assignments 20 times. In a later analysis, co-occurring TCRs were grouped with DBSCAN, and TCRdist sequence similarity was added when clustering was performed within HLA-allele-positive subsets. For co-occurrence clustering, repertoires with fewer than 30,000 or more than 120,000 public chains were excluded, along with four to six repertoires with anomalous nucleotide sharing. TCRdb holds this immuneACCESS table with in-frame rearrangements only. Some clones are missing; in checked studies, unresolved V genes explain under half, and the rest has no known cause. V and J calls and clone size are as listed in that table; D and trimming were resolved from the DNA. Within this sample are about 170,000 clones, with approximately 88% of them counted one time only. 1.2% of the sample is in the top ten clones.

Sample: PBMCs. This TCR was sampled from a boy between 2 and 15 years old in good health and CMV-seronegative. The receptor chain draws on TRBV5-6 and TRBJ2-1, and TRBD2 matches 8 of the central bases. The nucleotide sequence reads as follows: TGTGCCAGCAGTTCGCCCGGGACTAGAGACTACAATGAGCAGTTCTTC. It translates as CASSSPGTRDYNEQFF.